This T cell receptor (beta chain) derives from a study of radiotherapy plus CTLA-4 blockade in lung cancer. The overall study: Objective responses were observed in approximately 20% of patients, and disease control was achieved by approximately 32%. Whole-study results and caveats: Dynamics of early blood T cell clones, together with interferon-beta, were reportedly the best predictors of response.

Trimming at V came to 4 bases and at J to 12 bases, leaving 14 bases not matched to a gene. Germline V gene sequence: CDR1 SGHTA, CDR2 FQGNSA. There are 15 residues in the CDR3. Libraries were prepared by immunoSEQ multiplex PCR; TCRdb keeps only in-frame clonotypes and omits some of them. The sample records about 97,000 clones, 60% to 75% being singletons. Regarding this clone: What it binds is not known.

This TCR was sampled from a human donor with non-small cell lung cancer who had a partial response to radiotherapy plus ipilimumab. Some clones in this sample may be carry-over from other donors' samples. The material sequenced was peripheral blood, taken from a patient treated with radiotherapy plus ipilimumab. The chain employs TRBV7-2 and TRBJ2-1; TRBD2 aligns across 8 bases. The CDR3 is CASSWDRGLEAGQFF. The CDR3 nucleotides are TGTGCCAGCAGCTGGGATAGGGGACTAGAAGCCGGGCAGTTCTTC.